The 5 T cell receptor beta chains reported below all come from one sample, sequenced in a study of CD8+ T cells in alopecia areata. Documented treatment: oral pan-JAK inhibitor, 5-10 mg twice daily. Extraction of RNA preceded its reverse transcription into cDNA, which served as the sequencing template. Data came from immunoSEQ multiplex PCR; TCRdb stores just in-frame clones and leaves some out. Of 90,000 or so clones in the sample, around 40% were seen once. The material sequenced was CD8+ T cells sorted from blood, taken at week 24, from a patient treated with tofacitinib. Receptor source: a human donor with alopecia areata.

This clone was recorded a few times. V gene TRBV27 combines with J gene TRBJ1-5, with D maybe TRBD1 (5 bases). The V end was cut by 4 bases, the J end by 3 bases, with 13 bases between. Germline V gene sequence: CDR1 MNHEY, CDR2 SMNVEV (reference sequence). This CDR3 region has 15 residues. CDR3 region: CASSSRRGLNQPQHF. The DNA for the CDR3 is TGTGCCAGCAGTTCCAGGAGGGGCCTCAATCAGCCCCAGCATTTT.

J is TRBJ2-1 and V is TRBV4-1; no definite D call. Germline CDR1 reads MGHRA; CDR2 reads YSYEKL. V shed 3 bases and J shed 8 bases, with 14 bases lying between them. The CDR3 sequence is 14 residues long. CDR3 sequence (DNA): TGCGCCAGCAGCCATGATGGGTGGTTGTATGAGCAGTTCTTC. Its protein product is CASSHDGWLYEQFF.

This CDR3 reads CASHPGGANTQYF. CDR3 nucleotide sequence: TGTGCCAGTCACCCAGGGGGCGCGAATACGCAGTATTTT. The chain employs TRBV27 and TRBJ2-3, with 8 positions matching TRBD1. V trimming: 9 bases; J trimming: 7 bases; junction bases outside the gene matches: 9. CDR1 is MNHEY and CDR2 is SMNVEV in the germline V gene (reference sequence). The CDR3 contains 13 residues.

This clone was detected only a few times. The chain is built from TRBV28 and TRBJ2-4; TRBD2 matches at 14 bases. The CDR3 loop spans 14 amino acids. Germline assignment: CDR1 MDHEN and CDR2 SYDVKM. The ends lost 4 bases at V and 11 bases at J; junction bases unmatched: 4. The CDR3 is CASSSGTSGSVQYF. Written as DNA, the CDR3 is TGTGCCAGCAGTTCCGGGACTAGCGGGAGTGTTCAGTACTTC. The variable domain in full, completed from reference TRBV28 and TRBJ2-4, reads DVKVTQSSRYLVKRTGEKVFLECVQDMDHENMFWYRQDPGLGLRLIYFSYDVKMKEKGDIPEGYSVSREKKERFSLILESASTNQTSMYLCASSSGTSGSVQYFGAGTRLSVL.

The gene calls are TRBV4-1 and TRBJ1-2; TRBD1 might be the D (5 bases). V was pared by 1 base and J by 5 bases, with 11 bases between. CDR3 length: 14 amino acids. Germline loops: CDR1 MGHRA, CDR2 YSYEKL. This CDR3 is CASSQGRGAYGYTF. CDR3 nucleotide sequence: TGCGCCAGCAGCCAAGGGAGGGGCGCTTATGGCTACACCTTC.